This T cell receptor (beta chain) was profiled in a study of T cells in Graves' hyperthyroidism and ophthalmopathy. V shed 3 bases and J shed 7 bases, with 22 bases lying between them. This CDR3 is built from 16 residues. Lactation, pregnancy, other autoimmune disease or uncontrolled infection led to exclusion of patients. The table lists this clonotype with a few counts. What was amplified from RNA transcripts were TCR beta CDR3 regions. An initial round of RT-PCR targeting the TCR CDR3 relied on the HTBI primer set. From the multiplex PCR reads, TCRdb called clonotypes with MiXCR, one entry per CDR3 protein. The repertoire consists of about 500,000 distinct CDR3 sequences, with 15% to 20% occurring once and the leading ten covering about 29%.

The material sequenced was blood. This sequence originates from a woman aged 25 to 45 with Graves' ophthalmopathy. J is TRBJ2-7 and V is TRBV12-3 or TRBV12-4; a possible D gene is TRBD1 (6 bases). In nucleotides, the CDR3 is TGTGCCAGCAGTTTGGGGGCAAACAGGCCTTTAGGAGAGCAGTACTTC. This translates into CASSLGANRPLGEQYF.